This TCR beta chain was identified during a study of cytomegalovirus exposure and HLA in healthy donors. This clone was recorded once. PCR was performed using 60 Vbeta and 13 Jbeta primers. TCRdb's table, derived via immunoSEQ multiplex PCR, lists solely in-frame clones and lacks some. This sample carries about 160,000 clones, about four fifths of them seen once, and the ten largest clones take approximately 4.5%. The sequence derives from a young man in good health and CMV-seronegative. The sequencing sample was made of PBMCs.

CDR3 sequence reads: CSGIGDTQYF. As DNA, the CDR3 is TGCAGCGGCATCGGGGATACGCAGTATTTT. The V gene is TRBV29-1, the J gene TRBJ2-3; D is unclear. Germline CDR1 SQVTM, CDR2 ANQGSEA. With 7 bases removed from V and 6 bases from J, the gap between germline ends came to 8 bases. CDR3 size: 10 residues.